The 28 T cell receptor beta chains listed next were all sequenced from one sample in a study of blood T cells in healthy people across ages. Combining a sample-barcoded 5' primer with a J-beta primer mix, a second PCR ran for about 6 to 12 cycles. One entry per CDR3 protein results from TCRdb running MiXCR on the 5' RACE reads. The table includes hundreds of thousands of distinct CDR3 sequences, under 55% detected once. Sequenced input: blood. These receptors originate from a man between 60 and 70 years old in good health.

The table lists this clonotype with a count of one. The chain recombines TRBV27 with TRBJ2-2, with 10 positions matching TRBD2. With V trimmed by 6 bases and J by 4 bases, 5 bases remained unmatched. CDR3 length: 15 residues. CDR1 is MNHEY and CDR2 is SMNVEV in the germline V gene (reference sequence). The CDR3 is CASRLRTSGTGELFF. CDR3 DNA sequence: TGTGCCAGCAGACTACGGACTAGCGGCACCGGGGAGCTGTTTTTT.

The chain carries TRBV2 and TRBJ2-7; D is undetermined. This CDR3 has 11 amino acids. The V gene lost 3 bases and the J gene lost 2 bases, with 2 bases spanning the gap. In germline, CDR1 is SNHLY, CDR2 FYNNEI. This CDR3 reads CASSEPYEQYF. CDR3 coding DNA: TGTGCCAGCAGTGAGCCCTACGAGCAGTACTTC.

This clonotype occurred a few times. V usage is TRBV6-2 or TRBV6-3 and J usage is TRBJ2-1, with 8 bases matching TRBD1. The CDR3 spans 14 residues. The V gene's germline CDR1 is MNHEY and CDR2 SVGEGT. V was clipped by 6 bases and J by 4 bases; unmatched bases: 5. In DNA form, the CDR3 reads TGTGCCAGCAGACTTACAGGGGGGTACAATGAGCAGTTCTTC. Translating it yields CASRLTGGYNEQFF.

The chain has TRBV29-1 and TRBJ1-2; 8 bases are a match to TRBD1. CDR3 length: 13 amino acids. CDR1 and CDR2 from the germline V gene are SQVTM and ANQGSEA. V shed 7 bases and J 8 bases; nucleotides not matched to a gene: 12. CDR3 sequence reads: CSASGQGLEGYTF. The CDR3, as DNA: TGCAGCGCTAGCGGACAGGGCCTGGAGGGCTACACCTTC.

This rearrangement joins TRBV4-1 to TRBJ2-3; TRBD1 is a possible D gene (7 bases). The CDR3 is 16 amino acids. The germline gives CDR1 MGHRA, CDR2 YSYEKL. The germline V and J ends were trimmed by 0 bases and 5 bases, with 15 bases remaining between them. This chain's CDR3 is CASSQEGTAGGDTQYF. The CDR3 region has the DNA TGCGCCAGCAGCCAAGAAGGGACAGCCGGGGGAGATACGCAGTATTTT.

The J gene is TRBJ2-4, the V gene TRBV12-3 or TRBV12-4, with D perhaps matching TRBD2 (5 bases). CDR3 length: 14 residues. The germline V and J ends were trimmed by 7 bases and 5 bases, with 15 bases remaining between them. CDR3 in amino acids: CASTPSGFQNIQYF. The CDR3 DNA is TGTGCCAGCACCCCATCGGGGTTCCAAAACATTCAGTACTTC.

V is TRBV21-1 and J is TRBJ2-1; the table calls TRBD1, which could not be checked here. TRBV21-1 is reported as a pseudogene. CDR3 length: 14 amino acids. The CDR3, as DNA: TGTGCCAGCAGCAAATTTTACAGGGGCAGTGAGCAGTTCTTC. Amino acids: CASSKFYRGSEQFF.

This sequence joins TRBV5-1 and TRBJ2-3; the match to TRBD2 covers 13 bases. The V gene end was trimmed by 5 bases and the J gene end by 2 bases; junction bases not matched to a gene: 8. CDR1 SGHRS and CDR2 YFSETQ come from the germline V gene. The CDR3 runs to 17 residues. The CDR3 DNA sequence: TGCGCCAGCAGGCTTGATGGACTAGCGGGGGCCACAGATACGCAGTATTTT. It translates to CASRLDGLAGATDTQYF.

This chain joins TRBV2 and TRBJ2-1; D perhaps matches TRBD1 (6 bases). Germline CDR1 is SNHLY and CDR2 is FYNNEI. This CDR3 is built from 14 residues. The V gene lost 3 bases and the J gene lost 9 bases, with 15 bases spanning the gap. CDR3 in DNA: TGTGCCAGCAGTGATTTAAGGGACATAGGTGAGCAGTTCTTC. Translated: CASSDLRDIGEQFF.

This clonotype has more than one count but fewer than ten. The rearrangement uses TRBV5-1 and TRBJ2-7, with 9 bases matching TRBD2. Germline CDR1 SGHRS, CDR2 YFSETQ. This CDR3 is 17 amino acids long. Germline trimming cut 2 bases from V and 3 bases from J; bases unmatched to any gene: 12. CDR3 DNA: TGCGCCAGCAGCTTCGCTAGCGGGGCGCCTGGGATCTACGAGCAGTACTTC. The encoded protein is CASSFASGAPGIYEQYF.

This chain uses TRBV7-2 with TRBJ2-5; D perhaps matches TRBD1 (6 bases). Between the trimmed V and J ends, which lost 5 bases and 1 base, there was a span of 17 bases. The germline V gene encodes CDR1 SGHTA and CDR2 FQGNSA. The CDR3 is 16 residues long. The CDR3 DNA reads TGTGCCAGCAGCCTTCAGGGGACGAACCGCCAAGAGACCCAGTACTTC. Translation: CASSLQGTNRQETQYF.

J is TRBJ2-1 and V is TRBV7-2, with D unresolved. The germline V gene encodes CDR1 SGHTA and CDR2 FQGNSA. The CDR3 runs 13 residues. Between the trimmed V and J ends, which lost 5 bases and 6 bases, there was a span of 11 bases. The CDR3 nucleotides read TGTGCCAGCAGCCCCTTCGGCAGCAATGAGCAGTTCTTC. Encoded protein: CASSPFGSNEQFF.

DNA for the CDR3: TGTGCCAGCAGTTACTCTAGACGGACGAACACCGGGGAGCTGTTTTTT. This sequence encodes CASSYSRRTNTGELFF. V gene TRBV6-2 or TRBV6-3 combines with J gene TRBJ2-2; D is ambiguous. Germline loops: CDR1 MNHEY, CDR2 SVGEGT. The V and J ends lost 0 bases and 0 bases respectively, with 8 bases between them. The CDR3 is made up of 16 amino acids.

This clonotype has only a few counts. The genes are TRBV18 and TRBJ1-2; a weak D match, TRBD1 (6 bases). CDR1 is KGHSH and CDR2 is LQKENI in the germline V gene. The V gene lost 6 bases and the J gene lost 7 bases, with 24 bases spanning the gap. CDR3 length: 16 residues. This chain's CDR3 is CASSPRKQGGGRGYTF. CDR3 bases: TGTGCCAGCTCGCCCCGGAAACAGGGAGGAGGACGTGGCTACACCTTC.

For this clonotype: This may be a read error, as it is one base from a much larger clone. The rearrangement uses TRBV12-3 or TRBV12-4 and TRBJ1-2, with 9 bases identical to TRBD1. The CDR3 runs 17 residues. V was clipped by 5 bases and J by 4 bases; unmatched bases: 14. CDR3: CASSPPGTGRSIYGYTF. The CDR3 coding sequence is TGTGCCAGCAGTCCCCCCGGGACAGGGAGATCGATCTATGGCTACACCTTC.

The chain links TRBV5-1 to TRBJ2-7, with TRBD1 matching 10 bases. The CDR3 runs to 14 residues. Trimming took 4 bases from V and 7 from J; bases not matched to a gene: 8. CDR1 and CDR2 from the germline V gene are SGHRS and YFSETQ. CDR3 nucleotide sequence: TGCGCCAGCAGCCGTAATGACAGGGGGCAAGAGCAGTACTTC. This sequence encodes CASSRNDRGQEQYF.

The CDR3 DNA reads TGTGCCAGCTCGCCGACAGGGGGAACCTACGAGCAGTACTTC. Translating gives CASSPTGGTYEQYF. The V gene is TRBV18, the J gene TRBJ2-7, with 9 positions matching TRBD1. Germline CDR1 and CDR2: KGHSH and LQKENI. V lost 6 bases and J lost 2; bases outside the gene matches: 5. CDR3 length: 14 residues.

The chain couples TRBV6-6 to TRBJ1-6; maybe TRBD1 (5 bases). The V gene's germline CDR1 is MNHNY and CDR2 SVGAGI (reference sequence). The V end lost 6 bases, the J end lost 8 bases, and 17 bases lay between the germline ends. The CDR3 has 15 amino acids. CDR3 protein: CASRPGTGADSPLHF. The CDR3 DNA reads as TGTGCCAGCAGACCAGGGACGGGCGCCGATTCACCCCTCCACTTT.

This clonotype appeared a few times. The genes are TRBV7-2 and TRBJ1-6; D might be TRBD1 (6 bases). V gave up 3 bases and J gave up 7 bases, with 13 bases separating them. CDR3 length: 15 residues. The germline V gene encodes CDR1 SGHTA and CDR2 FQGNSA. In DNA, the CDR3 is TGTGCCAGCAGCTTCTCACAGGGTGGGAATTCACCCCTCCACTTT. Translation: CASSFSQGGNSPLHF. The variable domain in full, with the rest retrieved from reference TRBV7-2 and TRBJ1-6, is GAGVSQSPSNKVTEKGKDVELRCDPISGHTALYWYRQSLGQGLEFLIYFQGNSAPDKSGLPSDRFSAERTGGSVSTLTIQRTQQEDSAVYLCASSFSQGGNSPLHFGNGTRLTVT.

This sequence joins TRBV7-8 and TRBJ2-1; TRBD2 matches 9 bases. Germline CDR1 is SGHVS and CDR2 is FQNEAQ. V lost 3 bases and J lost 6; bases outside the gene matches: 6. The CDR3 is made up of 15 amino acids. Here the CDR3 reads CASSLAGGLGNEQFF. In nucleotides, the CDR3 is TGTGCCAGCAGCTTGGCGGGGGGGCTTGGCAATGAGCAGTTCTTC.

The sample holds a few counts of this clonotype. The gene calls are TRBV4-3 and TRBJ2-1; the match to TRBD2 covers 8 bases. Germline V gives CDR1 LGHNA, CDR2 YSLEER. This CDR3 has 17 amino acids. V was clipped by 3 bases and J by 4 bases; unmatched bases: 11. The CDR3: CASSHDYEAGAYNEQFF. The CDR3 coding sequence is TGCGCCAGCAGCCATGACTATGAAGCGGGGGCTTACAATGAGCAGTTCTTC.

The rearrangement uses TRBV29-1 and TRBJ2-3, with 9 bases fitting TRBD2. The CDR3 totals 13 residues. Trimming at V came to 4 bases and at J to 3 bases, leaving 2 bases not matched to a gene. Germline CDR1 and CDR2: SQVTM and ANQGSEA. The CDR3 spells CSVGAGGTDTQYF. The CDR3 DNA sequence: TGCAGCGTTGGGGCGGGGGGGACAGATACGCAGTATTTT.

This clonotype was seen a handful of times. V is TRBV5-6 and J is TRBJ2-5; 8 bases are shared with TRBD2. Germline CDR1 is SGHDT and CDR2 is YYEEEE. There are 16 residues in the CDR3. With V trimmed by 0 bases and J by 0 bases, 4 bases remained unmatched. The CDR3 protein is CASSLERGGNQETQYF. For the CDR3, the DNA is TGTGCCAGCAGCTTGGAACGGGGGGGGAACCAAGAGACCCAGTACTTC.

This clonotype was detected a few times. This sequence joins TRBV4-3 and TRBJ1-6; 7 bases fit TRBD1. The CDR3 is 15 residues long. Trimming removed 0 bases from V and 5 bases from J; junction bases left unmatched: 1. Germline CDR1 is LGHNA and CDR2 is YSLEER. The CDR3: CASSQDTGDNSPLHF. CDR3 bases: TGCGCCAGCAGCCAAGATACAGGGGATAATTCACCCCTCCACTTT.

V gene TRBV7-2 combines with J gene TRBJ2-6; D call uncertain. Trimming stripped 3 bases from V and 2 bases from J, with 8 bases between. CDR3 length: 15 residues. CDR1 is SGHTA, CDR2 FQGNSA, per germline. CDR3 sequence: CASSLEWAGANVLTF. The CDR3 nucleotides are TGTGCCAGCAGCTTGGAATGGGCTGGGGCCAACGTCCTGACTTTC.

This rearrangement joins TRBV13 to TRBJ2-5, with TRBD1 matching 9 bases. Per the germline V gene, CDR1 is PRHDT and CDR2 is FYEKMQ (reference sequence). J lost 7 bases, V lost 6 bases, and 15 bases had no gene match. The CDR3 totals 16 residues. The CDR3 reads CASSSRGTGKTRTQYF. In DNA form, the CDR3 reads TGTGCCAGCAGTAGCCGAGGGACAGGGAAAACTAGGACCCAGTACTTC.

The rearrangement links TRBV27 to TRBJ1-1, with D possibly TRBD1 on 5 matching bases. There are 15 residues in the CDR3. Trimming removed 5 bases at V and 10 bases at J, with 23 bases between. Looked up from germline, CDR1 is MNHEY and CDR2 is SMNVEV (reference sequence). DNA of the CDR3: TGTGCCAGCAGTGAATCCCCCGGGGGGAGAGGGCGAGCTTTCTTT. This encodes CASSESPGGRGRAFF.

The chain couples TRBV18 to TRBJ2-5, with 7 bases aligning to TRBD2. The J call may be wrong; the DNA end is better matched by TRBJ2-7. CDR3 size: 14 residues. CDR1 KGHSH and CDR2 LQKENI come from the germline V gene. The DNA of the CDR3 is TGTGCCAGCTCACCACCGGGGGGGAAGGGCGAGCAGTACTTC. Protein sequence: CASSPPGGKGEQYF.